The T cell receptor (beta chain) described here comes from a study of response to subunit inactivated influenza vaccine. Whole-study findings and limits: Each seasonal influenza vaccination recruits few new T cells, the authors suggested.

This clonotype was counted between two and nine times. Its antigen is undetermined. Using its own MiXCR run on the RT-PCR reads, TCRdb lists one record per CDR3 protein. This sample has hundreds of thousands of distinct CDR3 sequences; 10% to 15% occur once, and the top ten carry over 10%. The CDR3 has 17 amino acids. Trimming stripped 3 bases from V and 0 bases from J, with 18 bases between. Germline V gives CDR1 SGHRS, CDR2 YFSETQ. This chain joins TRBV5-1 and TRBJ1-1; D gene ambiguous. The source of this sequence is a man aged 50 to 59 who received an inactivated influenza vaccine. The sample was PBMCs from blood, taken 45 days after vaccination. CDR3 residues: CASSWGGLGPMNTEAFF. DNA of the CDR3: TGCGCCAGCAGCTGGGGAGGGTTGGGTCCTATGAACACTGAAGCTTTCTTT. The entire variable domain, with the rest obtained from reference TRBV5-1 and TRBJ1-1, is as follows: KAGVTQTPRYLIKTRGQQVTLSCSPISGHRSVSWYQQTPGQGLQFLFEYFSETQRNKGNFPGRFSGRQFSNSRSEMNVSTLELGDSALYLCASSWGGLGPMNTEAFFGQGTRLTVV.